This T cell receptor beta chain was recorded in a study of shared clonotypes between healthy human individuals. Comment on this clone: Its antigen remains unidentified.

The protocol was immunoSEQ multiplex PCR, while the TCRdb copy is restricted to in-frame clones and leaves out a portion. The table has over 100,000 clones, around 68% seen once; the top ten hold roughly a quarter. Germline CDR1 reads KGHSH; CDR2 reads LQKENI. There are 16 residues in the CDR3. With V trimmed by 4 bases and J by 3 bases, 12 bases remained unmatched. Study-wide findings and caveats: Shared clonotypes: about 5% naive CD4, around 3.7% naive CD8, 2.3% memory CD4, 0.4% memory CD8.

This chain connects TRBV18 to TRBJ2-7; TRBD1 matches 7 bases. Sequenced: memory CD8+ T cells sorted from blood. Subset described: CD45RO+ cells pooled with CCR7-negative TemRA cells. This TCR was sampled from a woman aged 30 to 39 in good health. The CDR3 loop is CASSLIRQGQYYEQYF. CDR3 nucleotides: TGTGCCAGCTCACTGATTCGACAGGGTCAATACTACGAGCAGTACTTC.